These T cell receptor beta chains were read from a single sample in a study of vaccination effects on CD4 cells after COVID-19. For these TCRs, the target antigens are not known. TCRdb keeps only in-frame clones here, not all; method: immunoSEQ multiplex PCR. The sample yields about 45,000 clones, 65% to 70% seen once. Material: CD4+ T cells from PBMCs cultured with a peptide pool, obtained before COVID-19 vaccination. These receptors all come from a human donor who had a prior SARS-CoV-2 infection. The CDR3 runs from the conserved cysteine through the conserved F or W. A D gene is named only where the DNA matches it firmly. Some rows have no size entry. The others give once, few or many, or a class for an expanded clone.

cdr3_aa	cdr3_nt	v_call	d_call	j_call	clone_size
CASSLVWGDSGNTIYF	TGCGCCAGCAGCTTGGTGTGGGGGGACTCTGGAAACACCATATATTTT	TRBV5-1	NA	TRBJ1-3	NA
CASSLGIYGRVPF	TGTGCCAGCAGCCTTGGGATTTATGGGCGTGTTCCCTTC	TRBV5-5	NA	TRBJ1-2	NA
CASSSSKREAQLTQFF	TGTGCCAGCAGCTCCAGTAAGCGGGAGGCTCAGCTTACGCAGTTCTTC	TRBV5-4	TRBD2	TRBJ2-1	NA
CASSEKVIGAGYTF	TGTGCCAGCAGCGAGAAGGTCATAGGGGCGGGCTACACCTTC	TRBV7-9	NA	TRBJ1-2	NA
CATSREGTGDYEQYF	TGTGCCACCAGCAGAGAGGGGACAGGGGACTACGAGCAGTACTTC	TRBV15	TRBD1	TRBJ2-7	few
CASSSDRFYVSEAFF	TGTGCCAGCAGCTCGGATAGGTTTTATGTTTCGGAAGCTTTCTTT	TRBV11-2	NA	TRBJ1-1	few
CASSVDAGGYEQYF	TGTGCCAGCAGCGTAGATGCGGGGGGATACGAGCAGTACTTC	TRBV9	TRBD2	TRBJ2-7	NA
CASSQGPTGGNYGYTF	TGCGCCAGCAGCCAAGGGCCCACAGGGGGCAACTATGGCTACACCTTC	TRBV4-3	TRBD1	TRBJ1-2	NA
CASSLQTGGYNSPLHF	TGTGCCAGCAGCTTACAGACAGGGGGATATAATTCACCCCTCCACTTT	TRBV7-2	TRBD1	TRBJ1-6	NA
CASSLGASGSRSVYEQYF	TGTGCCAGCAGCTTGGGAGCTAGCGGGAGTAGGTCTGTCTACGAGCAGTACTTC	TRBV5-5	TRBD2	TRBJ2-7	NA